This entry lists 30 T cell receptor beta chains sequenced from one sample in a study of T cell repertoires in cytomegalovirus infection. From the reads, TCRdb called clonotypes with MiXCR, one entry per CDR3 protein. The profile covers 300,000 or so distinct CDR3 sequences, with roughly 23% appearing a single time and roughly 13% taken by the ten largest. Sequencing was done on a sample of PBMCs. The receptors shown here come from a human donor in good health (CMV status not recorded). Some clones in this sample may be carry-over from other donors' samples.

This clonotype was picked up a small number of times. The chain is built from TRBV7-2 and TRBJ2-7, with D unresolved. The CDR3 has 13 residues. Germline V lookup: CDR1 SGHTA, CDR2 FQGNSA. Trimming removed 1 base at V and 6 bases at J, with 10 bases between. The DNA of the CDR3 is TGTGCCAGCAGCTTAGGGGTGGGTCCCGAGCAGTACTTC. Residues: CASSLGVGPEQYF.

The CDR3 DNA sequence: TGTGCCAGTAGTATAGCGGCAAGGGGACGGACGAACTATGGCTACACCTTC. Its protein is CASSIAARGRTNYGYTF. This rearrangement joins TRBV19 to TRBJ1-2; the D gene is possibly TRBD1 (5 bases). V lost 1 base, J lost 2 bases, and 17 bases lay in between. This CDR3 is built from 17 residues. The V gene's germline CDR1 is LNHDA and CDR2 SQIVND (reference sequence).

This rearrangement joins TRBV11-2 to TRBJ2-3; maybe TRBD2 (5 bases). The CDR3 loop spans 12 amino acids. V shed 3 bases and J shed 8 bases, with 9 bases lying between them. Looked up from germline, CDR1 is SGHAT and CDR2 is FQNNGV. The CDR3 DNA sequence: TGTGCCAGCAGCTTTGGTGGAGGTACGCAGTATTTT. It codes for CASSFGGGTQYF.

This clonotype was detected a few times. The J gene is TRBJ2-7, the V gene TRBV5-4, with 9 bases lining up with TRBD2. The junction had 6 bases not matched to a gene; V was cut back by 2 bases and J by 0 bases. Germline lookup yields CDR1 SGHNT and CDR2 YYREEE (reference sequence). This CDR3 is 16 amino acids long. The CDR3, as DNA: TGTGCCAGCAGCTTTGGTTCGCGGGGGGGCTCCTACGAGCAGTACTTC. As protein: CASSFGSRGGSYEQYF.

This clonotype was picked up many times. The gene calls are TRBV7-6 and TRBJ2-2, with D tentatively TRBD1 or TRBD2 (5 bases each). The germline CDR1 and CDR2 sequences are SGHVS and FNYEAQ. V lost 1 base and J lost 0, with 12 bases in between. This CDR3 spans 17 amino acids. The CDR3: CASSLGIGTPNTGELFF. The DNA for the CDR3 is TGTGCCAGCAGCTTAGGTATAGGGACCCCGAACACCGGGGAGCTGTTTTTT.

This clonotype was observed at least ten times. J is TRBJ1-3 and V is TRBV7-6; D ambiguous. The CDR3 consists of 16 residues. Germline V gene data show CDR1 as SGHVS and CDR2 as FNYEAQ. V was pared by 0 bases and J by 0 bases, with 9 bases between. CDR3 sequence (DNA): TGTGCCAGCAGCTTAGCGGGTGTGCCCTCTGGAAACACCATATATTTT. This gives the protein CASSLAGVPSGNTIYF.

This clonotype was found many times. This CDR3 is CASGDRVYNEQFF. CDR3 sequence (DNA): TGTGCCAGCGGGGACAGGGTCTACAATGAGCAGTTCTTC. The chain combines TRBV14 with TRBJ2-1; 9 nucleotides align to TRBD1. There are 13 residues in the CDR3. From germline, CDR1 is SGHDN and CDR2 FVKESK. Trimming at V came to 8 bases and at J to 3 bases, leaving 2 bases not matched to a gene.

As for this clonotype: The junction departs from germline at one end; a sequencing error may be responsible. This chain links TRBV20-1 with TRBJ1-5; 9 bases map to TRBD1. The CDR3 totals 14 residues. CDR1 DFQATT and CDR2 SNEGSKA come from the germline V gene (reference sequence). CDR3 sequence reads: CSARGDRDNQPQHF. CDR3 DNA sequence: TGCAGTGCAAGAGGGGACAGGGACAATCAGCCCCAGCATTTT.

The chain combines TRBV5-1 with TRBJ1-5, with D possibly matching TRBD1 (5 bases). Trimming removed 3 bases at V and 2 bases at J, with 12 bases between. Germline-derived CDR1 and CDR2 are SGHRS and YFSETQ. This CDR3 is 15 amino acids long. The CDR3 spells CASSSGTSGNQPQHF. The CDR3 DNA reads as TGCGCCAGCAGCTCAGGGACTTCGGGCAATCAGCCCCAGCATTTT.

J is TRBJ2-1 and V is TRBV28; D gene uncertain. Trimming stripped 3 bases from V and 3 bases from J, with 6 bases between. This CDR3 region has 13 residues. CDR1 MDHEN and CDR2 SYDVKM come from the germline V gene. The DNA for the CDR3 is TGTGCCAGCAGTTTCGCACACTACAATGAGCAGTTCTTC. Its translation is CASSFAHYNEQFF.

The chain links TRBV6-2 or TRBV6-3 to TRBJ2-4; D unclear. CDR3 size: 12 residues. The V end was cut by 4 bases, the J end by 9 bases, with 10 bases between. The germline V gene has CDR1 MNHEY and CDR2 SVGEGT. CDR3 in amino acids: CASSSSPGIQYF. The CDR3 coding sequence is TGTGCCAGCAGTTCGTCCCCAGGCATTCAGTACTTC.

This clonotype was seen a handful of times. V usage is TRBV10-3 and J usage is TRBJ1-1; D gene uncertain. CDR1 and CDR2 from the germline V gene are ENHRY and SYGVKD. Trimming removed 8 bases at V and 3 bases at J, with 13 bases between. The CDR3 totals 13 residues. The CDR3: CAIGEGSYTEAFF. The CDR3 DNA follows: TGTGCCATCGGGGAGGGCTCCTACACTGAAGCTTTCTTT.

This clonotype showed up many times. V usage is TRBV7-2 and J usage is TRBJ2-5, with D perhaps matching TRBD1 or TRBD2 (6 bases each). The CDR3 runs 13 residues. Trimming took 10 bases from V and 3 from J, leaving 15 bases between them. Germline lookup yields CDR1 SGHTA and CDR2 FQGNSA. CDR3 nucleotides: TGTGCCACCCGTGGGGGGCCGGAAGAGACCCAGTACTTC. This codes for CATRGGPEETQYF.

V usage is TRBV29-1 and J usage is TRBJ2-3, with TRBD1 as a possible D gene (6 bases). The V gene lost 4 bases and the J gene lost 4 bases, with 12 bases spanning the gap. Per germline, CDR1 SQVTM and CDR2 ANQGSEA. CDR3 size: 13 residues. The DNA of the CDR3 is TGCAGCGTTGTGGTGGGGGCGGCAGATACGCAGTATTTT. Its protein product is CSVVVGAADTQYF.

V usage is TRBV11-3 and J usage is TRBJ2-5; 7 positions agree with TRBD1. J was trimmed by 2 bases and V by 6 bases; bases with no gene match: 6. CDR3 size: 14 residues. Germline V gene data show CDR1 as SGHNT and CDR2 as YENEEA. The CDR3 DNA reads as TGTGCCAGCAGTCACCGACAGGGACAAGAGACCCAGTACTTC. It codes for CASSHRQGQETQYF.

The sample holds many counts of this clonotype. V usage is TRBV5-5 and J usage is TRBJ2-3; 8 bases agree with TRBD2. The CDR3 runs 16 residues. Per germline, CDR1 SGHKS and CDR2 YYEKEE (reference sequence). After removal of 2 bases from V and 3 bases from J, the junction contained 8 bases not matched to a gene. In nucleotides, the CDR3 is TGTGCCAGCAGCTTATCATCCAGCGGGGGTACAGATACGCAGTATTTT. As protein: CASSLSSSGGTDTQYF.

The chain has TRBV29-1 and TRBJ2-7; 7 nucleotides align to TRBD1. J lost 2 bases, V lost 1 base, and 8 bases had no gene match. The CDR3 extends over 15 amino acids. Per germline, CDR1 SQVTM and CDR2 ANQGSEA. The CDR3 DNA is TGCAGCGTTGAAGTAGGGACAGCCATGACCTACGAGCAGTACTTC. Translated, it gives CSVEVGTAMTYEQYF.

CDR3 region: CATSAPTGGGGSGANVLTF. The CDR3 DNA sequence: TGTGCCACCAGTGCCCCTACTGGGGGCGGGGGATCTGGGGCCAACGTCCTGACTTTC. V usage is TRBV24-1 and J usage is TRBJ2-6; D possibly corresponds to TRBD2 (7 bases). Germline CDR1 reads KGHDR; CDR2 reads SFDVKD. Trimming pared 5 bases from V and 1 base from J, leaving 20 bases between. The CDR3 spans 19 residues.

The chain links TRBV24-1 to TRBJ1-1; 8 nucleotides align to TRBD1. The CDR3 loop spans 15 amino acids. The germline CDR1 and CDR2 sequences are KGHDR and SFDVKD. With 4 bases clipped from V and 3 bases from J, the junction kept 6 bases outside the gene matches. In nucleotides, the CDR3 is TGTGCCACCAGTGACCCAGGACAGGGCGACACTGAAGCTTTCTTT. It codes for CATSDPGQGDTEAFF.

This clonotype was seen at least ten times. This chain connects TRBV7-6 to TRBJ2-3; TRBD2 agrees at 14 bases. Per germline, CDR1 SGHVS and CDR2 FNYEAQ. There are 17 residues in the CDR3. Unmatched junction bases numbered 6, after V lost 1 base and J lost 6 bases. DNA for the CDR3: TGTGCCAGCAGCTTAGAGAGGACTAGCGGGGGGCCCGATACGCAGTATTTT. Translation: CASSLERTSGGPDTQYF.

The chain carries TRBV28 and TRBJ1-5; no clear D. V was shortened by 4 bases and J by 0 bases, with 13 bases between the two germline ends. CDR1 MDHEN and CDR2 SYDVKM come from the germline V gene. This CDR3 spans 16 amino acids. The CDR3 here is CASSSPPGSSNQPQHF. The CDR3 coding sequence is TGTGCCAGCAGTTCCCCCCCTGGGTCTAGCAATCAGCCCCAGCATTTT.

This chain joins TRBV5-1 and TRBJ2-2, with D unresolved. This CDR3 comprises 14 residues. Germline V gene lookup returns CDR1 SGHRS and CDR2 YFSETQ. Trimming took 5 bases from V and 5 from J, leaving 13 bases between them. The CDR3 DNA reads TGCGCCAGCAGTCCGGACGGAAGTACCGGGGAGCTGTTTTTT. Amino acid sequence: CASSPDGSTGELFF.

This clonotype was recorded a few times. The chain couples TRBV5-6 to TRBJ1-4, with D hard to call. Per germline, CDR1 SGHDT and CDR2 YYEEEE. Trimming left V 2 bases short and J 4 bases short, with 6 bases between. CDR3 length: 13 residues. This CDR3 is CASSFLRNEKLFF. CDR3 coding DNA: TGTGCCAGCAGCTTTCTGCGTAATGAAAAACTGTTTTTT.

This clonotype appeared a few times. The V and J genes are TRBV28 and TRBJ2-7; D is possibly TRBD1 (5 bases). The ends were cut back, 2 bases at V and 3 bases at J, with 14 bases in the middle. Germline values: CDR1 MDHEN, CDR2 SYDVKM. This CDR3 comprises 15 residues. The CDR3 reads CASSLLQEPFYEQYF. Written as DNA, the CDR3 is TGTGCCAGCAGTTTACTACAGGAACCATTCTACGAGCAGTACTTC. Complete variable domain (other parts from reference TRBV28 and TRBJ2-7): DVKVTQSSRYLVKRTGEKVFLECVQDMDHENMFWYRQDPGLGLRLIYFSYDVKMKEKGDIPEGYSVSREKKERFSLILESASTNQTSMYLCASSLLQEPFYEQYFGPGTRLTVT.

This clonotype occurred many times. The genes are TRBV7-2 and TRBJ1-2; unclear D gene. Trimming shortened V by 6 bases and J by 4 bases, and 15 bases separated the two germline ends. Germline values: CDR1 SGHTA, CDR2 FQGNSA. There are 14 residues in the CDR3. The chain's CDR3 is CASSPGGIRYGYTF. The DNA of the CDR3 is TGTGCCAGCAGTCCCGGAGGGATTCGCTATGGCTACACCTTC. Based on the CDR3 plus reference TRBV7-2 and TRBJ1-2, the full variable domain is GAGVSQSPSNKVTEKGKDVELRCDPISGHTALYWYRQSLGQGLEFLIYFQGNSAPDKSGLPSDRFSAERTGGSVSTLTIQRTQQEDSAVYLCASSPGGIRYGYTFGSGTRLTVV.

The J gene is TRBJ1-4, the V gene TRBV10-3, with D possibly TRBD1 on 5 matching bases. CDR1 is ENHRY and CDR2 is SYGVKD in the germline V gene. The CDR3 runs 16 residues. The V and J ends lost 1 base and 2 bases respectively, with 11 bases between them. The CDR3 DNA is TGTGCCATCAGTGAGTTTCAGCGGGGGACTAATGAAAAACTGTTTTTT. Amino acids: CAISEFQRGTNEKLFF.

The rearrangement links TRBV5-1 to TRBJ2-5; 13 bases line up with TRBD2. This CDR3 is 16 amino acids long. Germline CDR1 is SGHRS and CDR2 is YFSETQ. Trimming removed 4 bases from V and 2 bases from J; junction bases left unmatched: 5. The CDR3 sequence is CASSPPTSGGQETQYF. As DNA, the CDR3 is TGCGCCAGCAGCCCACCGACTAGCGGGGGGCAAGAGACCCAGTACTTC.

V and J are TRBV14 and TRBJ2-4; no firm D call. The germline V and J ends were trimmed by 0 bases and 5 bases, with 14 bases remaining between them. Germline V gene sequence: CDR1 SGHDN, CDR2 FVKESK. The CDR3 spans 16 residues. The CDR3 nucleotides read TGTGCCAGCAGCCAAGATGCTTCCAGACCCGAAAACATTCAGTACTTC. Amino acid sequence: CASSQDASRPENIQYF.

Only a few counts were recorded for this clonotype. The chain recombines TRBV20-1 with TRBJ1-1, with 7 bases matching TRBD1. V was clipped by 5 bases and J by 1 base; unmatched bases: 4. Germline lookup yields CDR1 DFQATT and CDR2 SNEGSKA (reference sequence). CDR3 length: 13 amino acids. CDR3 bases: TGCAGTGCTGCGGGACAGAGGAACACTGAAGCTTTCTTT. As protein: CSAAGQRNTEAFF.

V gene TRBV7-9 combines with J gene TRBJ2-1; D perhaps matches TRBD1 (6 bases). Looked up from germline, CDR1 is SEHNR and CDR2 is FQNEAQ (reference sequence). V gave up 4 bases and J gave up 10 bases, with 11 bases separating them. The CDR3 extends over 12 amino acids. The chain's CDR3 is CASSSQGWEQFF. CDR3 bases: TGTGCCAGCAGCTCACAGGGATGGGAGCAGTTCTTC.